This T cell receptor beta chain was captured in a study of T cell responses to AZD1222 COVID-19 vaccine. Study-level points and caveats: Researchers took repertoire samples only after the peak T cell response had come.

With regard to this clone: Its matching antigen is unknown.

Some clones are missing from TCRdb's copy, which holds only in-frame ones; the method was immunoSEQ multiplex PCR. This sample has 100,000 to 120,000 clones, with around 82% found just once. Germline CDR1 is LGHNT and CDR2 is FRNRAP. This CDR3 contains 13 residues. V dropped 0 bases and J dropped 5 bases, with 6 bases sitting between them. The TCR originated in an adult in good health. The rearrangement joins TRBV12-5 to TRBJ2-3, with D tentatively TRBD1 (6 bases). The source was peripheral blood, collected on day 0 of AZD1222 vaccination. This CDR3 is CASGLVGGDTQYF. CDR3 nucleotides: TGTGCTAGTGGTTTGGTAGGGGGAGATACGCAGTATTTT.